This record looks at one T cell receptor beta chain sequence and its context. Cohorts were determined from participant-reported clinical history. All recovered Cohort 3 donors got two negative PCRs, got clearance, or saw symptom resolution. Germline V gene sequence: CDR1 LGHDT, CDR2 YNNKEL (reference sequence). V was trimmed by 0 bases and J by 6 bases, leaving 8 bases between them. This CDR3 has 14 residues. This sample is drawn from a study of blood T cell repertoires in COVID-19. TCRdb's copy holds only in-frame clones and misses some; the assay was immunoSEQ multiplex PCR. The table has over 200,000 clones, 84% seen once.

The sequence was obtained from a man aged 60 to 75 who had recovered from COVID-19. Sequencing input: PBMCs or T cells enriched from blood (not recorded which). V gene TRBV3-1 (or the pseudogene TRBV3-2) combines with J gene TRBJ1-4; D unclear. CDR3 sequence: CASSQDIGDEKLFF. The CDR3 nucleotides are TGTGCCAGCAGCCAAGATATCGGGGATGAAAAACTGTTTTTT.